The 29 T cell receptor beta chains presented below share a single source sample, sequenced in a study of regulatory T cells in long-lasting Graves disease. Construction of TCR beta libraries relied on iRepertoire HTBI primers and on Arm-PCR targeting CDR3 regions. TCRdb passed the multiplex PCR reads through MiXCR, listing each CDR3 protein once. Of about 500,000 distinct CDR3 sequences in the sample, around 15% are singletons; the top ten hold 9.5% to 15%. Noted time point: newly diagnosed GD, antithyroid drugs for less than 3 months. RNA isolated from PBMCs was used to make the TCR library. Another study also made use of these data, one on T cells in Graves' hyperthyroidism and ophthalmopathy.

This sample comprised peripheral blood mononuclear cells (PBMCs), obtained at new diagnosis, from a patient treated with antithyroid drugs. These receptors were obtained from a man aged 40-49 years with Graves disease.

At least ten counts were recorded for this clonotype. The chain is built from TRBV2 and TRBJ1-6; the D gene is possibly TRBD1 (6 bases). The CDR3 length is 14 residues. The germline V and J ends were trimmed by 7 bases and 7 bases, with 14 bases remaining between them. The germline V gene encodes CDR1 SNHLY and CDR2 FYNNEI. The CDR3 region has the DNA TGTGCCAGCACCCGCACAGGGACGAATTCACCCCTCCACTTT. It codes for CASTRTGTNSPLHF.

This clonotype was detected many times. This chain links TRBV12-5 with TRBJ2-1; 7 bases agree with TRBD2. From germline, CDR1 is LGHNT and CDR2 FRNRAP. CDR3 length: 15 amino acids. V lost 5 bases, J lost 6 bases, and 10 bases stayed unmatched. In DNA form, the CDR3 reads TGTGCTAGTGGTCGTGGGACGGGGAGGGTCAATGAGCAGTTCTTC. It translates to CASGRGTGRVNEQFF.

The chain has TRBV30 and TRBJ2-3; 8 nucleotides agree with TRBD1. CDR3 length: 16 amino acids. Germline loops: CDR1 GTSNPN, CDR2 SVGIG (reference sequence). V lost 0 bases and J lost 4; bases outside the gene matches: 9. The CDR3 DNA reads TGTGCCTGGAGTGTACGGGGCAGGGGGCAAGCAGATACGCAGTATTTT. This encodes CAWSVRGRGQADTQYF.

This clonotype occurred many times. V and J are TRBV12-3 or TRBV12-4 and TRBJ2-5; TRBD2 matches at 14 bases. There are 15 residues in the CDR3. V trimming: 6 bases; J trimming: 4 bases; junction bases outside the gene matches: 4. The CDR3 loop reads CASREGTSGRETQYF. The CDR3 nucleotides read TGTGCCAGCAGAGAGGGGACTAGCGGGAGAGAGACCCAGTACTTC.

This clonotype was counted only a few times. A clone one base away is much larger, so this may be a read error. The chain joins TRBV28 to TRBJ1-6, with 7 bases matching TRBD1. Trimming at V came to 1 base and at J to 9 bases, leaving 6 bases not matched to a gene. The V gene's germline CDR1 is MDHEN and CDR2 SYDVKM. The CDR3 runs 15 residues. CDR3 DNA: TGTGCCAGCAGTTTATTGGGACAGAGGCGTTCACCCCTCCACTTT. Translating gives CASSLLGQRRSPLHF.

This clonotype was recorded a few times. The rearrangement links TRBV28 to TRBJ2-2, with D possibly matching TRBD2 (5 bases). The CDR3 has 14 amino acids. Germline V CDR1 and CDR2: MDHEN, SYDVKM. V shed 6 bases and J shed 6 bases, with 14 bases lying between them. CDR3 sequence reads: CASSKTWRAGELFF. The CDR3 nucleotides read TGTGCCAGCAGCAAAACTTGGCGGGCCGGGGAGCTGTTTTTT.

This clonotype was recorded at least ten times. V usage is TRBV7-6 and J usage is TRBJ2-3; D may be TRBD1 (6 bases). Trimming shortened V by 5 bases and J by 3 bases, and 12 bases separated the two germline ends. The CDR3 totals 14 residues. Germline loops: CDR1 SGHVS, CDR2 FNYEAQ. CDR3 in amino acids: CASSMKQGTDTQYF. In nucleotides, the CDR3 is TGTGCCAGCAGCATGAAACAGGGAACAGATACGCAGTATTTT.

The chain employs TRBV12-5 and TRBJ2-7; D uncertain. The V and J ends lost 4 bases and 3 bases respectively, with 4 bases between them. The germline CDR1 and CDR2 sequences are LGHNT and FRNRAP. This CDR3 is 11 amino acids long. The CDR3 spells CASGSNYEQYF. DNA of the CDR3: TGTGCTAGTGGTTCCAACTACGAGCAGTACTTC.

This clonotype was recorded at least ten times. The chain joins TRBV2 to TRBJ2-1, with D unclear. The V end lost 6 bases, the J end lost 0 bases, and 12 bases lay between the germline ends. This CDR3 is 15 amino acids long. CDR1 is SNHLY, CDR2 FYNNEI, per germline. The CDR3 DNA follows: TGTGCCAGCAGAAGGAGCGAGAGCTCCTACAATGAGCAGTTCTTC. Translated, it gives CASRRSESSYNEQFF.

There are a few counts of this clonotype. The chain links TRBV5-1 to TRBJ2-6, with 8 bases matching TRBD2. V lost 6 bases, J lost 2 bases, and 7 bases stayed unmatched. The length of the CDR3 is 16 residues. Germline-derived CDR1 and CDR2 are SGHRS and YFSETQ. The CDR3 here is CASTPRRGAGANVLTF. The CDR3 DNA is TGCGCCAGCACCCCGAGGCGGGGGGCTGGGGCCAACGTCCTGACTTTC.

This clonotype came up many times. The chain is built from TRBV28 and TRBJ2-2, with D perhaps assigned TRBD1 or TRBD2 (5 bases each). V lost 10 bases and J lost 5, with 8 bases in between. The germline V gene has CDR1 MDHEN and CDR2 SYDVKM. The CDR3 length is 11 residues. This CDR3 is CATRETGELFF. CDR3 sequence (DNA): TGTGCCACCAGGGAGACCGGGGAGCTGTTTTTT.

This clonotype was observed at least ten times. V usage is TRBV28 and J usage is TRBJ1-1; no definite D call. The V gene's germline CDR1 is MDHEN and CDR2 SYDVKM. The V end was cut by 7 bases, the J end by 4 bases, with 10 bases between. The CDR3 contains 12 residues. The CDR3 bases are TGTGCCAGCACAACTTTAAGCACTGAAGCTTTCTTT. Protein: CASTTLSTEAFF.

This clonotype has ten or more counts. This rearrangement joins TRBV20-1 to TRBJ2-1; perhaps TRBD2 as D (5 bases). Germline values: CDR1 DFQATT, CDR2 SNEGSKA (reference sequence). V gave up 1 base and J gave up 3 bases, with 10 bases separating them. The CDR3 consists of 14 residues. The CDR3 DNA sequence: TGCAGTGCTAGAGCACTAGACTACTACAATGAGCAGTTCTTC. It is translated as CSARALDYYNEQFF.

This clonotype was found many times. The chain carries TRBV5-1 and TRBJ2-3; TRBD1 matches 9 bases. J gave up 3 bases and V 1 base, and 12 bases lay outside the gene matches. The CDR3 loop spans 18 amino acids. Per the germline V gene, CDR1 is SGHRS and CDR2 is YFSETQ. The CDR3 DNA follows: TGCGCCAGCAGCTTGTTCTTGTCGTGGGACAGGGAGACAGATACGCAGTATTTT. Translation gives CASSLFLSWDRETDTQYF.

This clonotype was recorded at least ten times. The J gene is TRBJ1-2, the V gene TRBV14; D not certain. CDR1 SGHDN and CDR2 FVKESK come from the germline V gene. This CDR3 is built from 14 residues. V was clipped by 4 bases and J by 2 bases, with 11 bases between them. The CDR3 sequence is CASSPETVNYGYTF. CDR3 coding DNA: TGTGCCAGCAGCCCCGAGACGGTGAACTATGGCTACACCTTC. The entire variable domain, with the rest obtained from reference TRBV14 and TRBJ1-2, is as follows: EAGVTQFPSHSVIEKGQTVTLRCDPISGHDNLYWYRRVMGKEIKFLLHFVKESKQDESGMPNNRFLAERTGGTYSTLKVQPAELEDSGVYFCASSPETVNYGYTFGSGTRLTVV.

This clonotype has a handful of counts. The V gene is TRBV6-1, the J gene TRBJ2-1; 7 nucleotides agree with TRBD2. Germline assignment: CDR1 MNHNS and CDR2 SASEGT. Trimming cost V 3 bases and J 3 bases; bases outside gene matches: 5. The CDR3 covers 15 residues. The CDR3 protein is CASSDTGEGYNEQFF. The CDR3 DNA reads as TGTGCCAGCAGTGACACGGGGGAGGGCTACAATGAGCAGTTCTTC.

About this clonotype itself: With only one base between it and a far larger clone, this is likely a read error. The chain is built from TRBV2 and TRBJ2-4; D is perhaps TRBD2 (6 bases). This CDR3 has 12 residues. V was shortened by 5 bases and J by 13 bases, with 15 bases between the two germline ends. Looked up from germline, CDR1 is SNHLY and CDR2 is FYNNEI. CDR3 DNA sequence: TGTGCCAGCAGTACAATGGAGGGTGAGCAGTACTTC. It translates to CASSTMEGEQYF.

This clonotype was counted ten times or more. This rearrangement joins TRBV28 to TRBJ2-7; D uncertain. The V and J ends lost 5 bases and 4 bases respectively, with 9 bases between them. Per the germline V gene, CDR1 is MDHEN and CDR2 is SYDVKM. CDR3 length equals 12 residues. The CDR3 protein is CASSLLRYEQYF. In DNA, the CDR3 is TGTGCCAGCAGTCTGCTGAGATACGAGCAGTACTTC.

This clonotype has a count of ten or more. The chain combines TRBV3-1 with TRBJ2-7, with D unresolved. Germline assignment: CDR1 LGHDT and CDR2 YNNKEL (reference sequence). The CDR3 sequence is 12 residues long. V was clipped by 3 bases and J by 7 bases, with 10 bases between them. DNA of the CDR3: TGTGCCAGCAGCCATTTGTTGGGGGAGCAGTACTTC. Amino acid sequence: CASSHLLGEQYF.

This chain joins TRBV20-1 and TRBJ1-6; TRBD1 matches at 12 bases. V gave up 6 bases and J gave up 6 bases; unmatched junction bases: 6. This CDR3 has 15 residues. Germline V gene lookup returns CDR1 DFQATT and CDR2 SNEGSKA (reference sequence). The DNA for the CDR3 is TGCAGTGCCACCGGGACAGGGGGCTCTAATTCACCCCTCCACTTT. Its translation: CSATGTGGSNSPLHF.

This clonotype was counted many times. The V call is TRBV6-1, the J call TRBJ2-7, with 10 bases fitting TRBD2. From germline, CDR1 is MNHNS and CDR2 SASEGT. Unmatched junction bases numbered 6, after V lost 4 bases and J lost 0 bases. The CDR3 is 16 residues long. The DNA for the CDR3 is TGTGCCAGCAGTGCATTAGCGGGAGGCCGCTCCTACGAGCAGTACTTC. Translation: CASSALAGGRSYEQYF.

Many counts were recorded for this clonotype. The chain links TRBV15 to TRBJ1-1; 9 bases match TRBD1. V trimming: 5 bases; J trimming: 2 bases; junction bases outside the gene matches: 6. The CDR3 is made up of 15 amino acids. The germline V gene encodes CDR1 LNHNV and CDR2 YYDKDF (reference sequence). Written as DNA, the CDR3 is TGTGCCACCAGCTCACGACAGGGGGTAAACACTGAAGCTTTCTTT. Protein sequence: CATSSRQGVNTEAFF.

At least ten counts were recorded for this clonotype. V is TRBV7-9 and J is TRBJ1-1; D not certain. CDR1 is SEHNR and CDR2 is FQNEAQ in the germline V gene (reference sequence). The CDR3 is 13 amino acids. V was pared by 4 bases and J by 7 bases, with 13 bases between. The CDR3 DNA reads TGTGCCAGCAGCTACGCCGGACGGGATGAAGCTTTCTTT. Encoded protein: CASSYAGRDEAFF.

In its sample, this clonotype was seen many times. The chain is built from TRBV28 and TRBJ2-1; D possibly corresponds to TRBD2 (6 bases). The ends were cut back, 1 base at V and 4 bases at J, with 14 bases in the middle. Germline CDR1 reads MDHEN; CDR2 reads SYDVKM. CDR3 length: 16 residues. The CDR3 DNA reads as TGTGCCAGCAGTTTATTCCGCTTCGCGGGGTACAATGAGCAGTTCTTC. Translated, it gives CASSLFRFAGYNEQFF.

Comment on this clonotype: This could be a read error, since a much larger clone is one nucleotide away. The gene calls are TRBV28 and TRBJ2-1, with D perhaps given as TRBD1 or TRBD2 (6 bases each). The assigned J gene may be wrong: the sequence end matches TRBJ2-3 better. The CDR3 covers 15 residues. Looked up from germline, CDR1 is MDHEN and CDR2 is SYDVKM. The CDR3 reads CASTIGGLQGTTQYF. DNA for the CDR3: TGTGCCAGCACCATAGGGGGACTCCAGGGTACTACGCAGTATTTT.

In its sample, this clonotype was seen a few times. The chain couples TRBV27 to TRBJ1-5; tentatively, D is TRBD1 (5 bases). CDR1 and CDR2 (germline): MNHEY, SMNVEV (reference sequence). Trimming removed 6 bases from V and 1 base from J, with 19 bases in between. The CDR3 is 17 amino acids. The CDR3 nucleotides are TGTGCCAGCAGAATTTCCGGGGCAACAAAGAGCAATCAGCCCCAGCATTTT. Protein product: CASRISGATKSNQPQHF.

At least ten counts were recorded for this clonotype. This chain links TRBV6-6 with TRBJ2-5, with D unresolved. The CDR3 covers 15 residues. Trimming took off 0 bases at V and 7 bases at J, with 15 bases between the two ends. CDR1 and CDR2 (germline): MNHNY, SVGAGI (reference sequence). The CDR3 region has the DNA TGTGCCAGCAGTTACTCGGCGAGTCGGTACGGGACCCAGTACTTC. It encodes CASSYSASRYGTQYF.

This clonotype occurred once. This could be a read error, since a much larger clone is one nucleotide away. The genes are TRBV3-1 and TRBJ2-7, with D perhaps TRBD2 (6 bases). The CDR3 has 15 amino acids. Germline V gene data show CDR1 as LGHDT and CDR2 as YNNKEL (reference sequence). V was trimmed by 8 bases and J by 1 base, leaving 18 bases between them. CDR3 sequence: CASGAGLRGSYEQYF. The CDR3 DNA is TGTGCCAGCGGCGCCGGACTAAGAGGGTCCTACGAGCAGTACTTC.

At least ten counts were recorded for this clonotype. CDR3 region: CASSAAGQGKDTQYF. The DNA of the CDR3 is TGTGCCAGCAGCGCCGCGGGACAGGGCAAAGATACGCAGTATTTT. The V and J genes are TRBV9 and TRBJ2-3, with 9 nucleotides matching TRBD1. The CDR3 consists of 15 residues. The germline gives CDR1 SGDLS, CDR2 YYNGEE. Trimming removed 3 bases from V and 5 bases from J; junction bases left unmatched: 7. Filled out from reference TRBV9 and TRBJ2-3, the complete variable domain reads DSGVTQTPKHLITATGQRVTLRCSPRSGDLSVYWYQQSLDQGLQFLIQYYNGEERAKGNILERFSAQQFPDLHSELNLSSLELGDSALYFCASSAAGQGKDTQYFGPGTRLTVL.